This T cell receptor beta chain was sequenced in a study of blood T cell repertoires in COVID-19. Whole-study context: The United States, Italy and Spain were the sources of the acute and convalescent COVID-19 samples. In each case, the material was cDNA or gDNA derived from T cells, B-cell-depleted T cells, or PBMCs.

Seattle researchers signed up patients amid active infection and tracked them longitudinally. The CDR3 length is 12 residues. Deletions cut 6 bases from V and 7 bases from J, with 12 bases between. In germline, CDR1 is SGHAT, CDR2 FQNNGV. In the authors' methods: It was from reference gene primer amplification that nucleated cell counts were estimated. Sequencing was performed with immunoSEQ multiplex PCR; in TCRdb, only in-frame clones are kept and a portion is missing. The V and J calls and clone size are taken from that table; D and trimming were inferred from the DNA. This sample has about 210,000 clones, with 80% to 90% found just once.

Sequenced: peripheral blood. This chain links TRBV11-2 with TRBJ2-5; D might be TRBD2 (7 bases). This receptor was identified in a woman older than 75 with COVID-19, enrolled during active disease. In DNA, the CDR3 is TGTGCCAGCAGAGGGGGGGGCGGGACCCAGTACTTC. Its protein product is CASRGGGGTQYF.